This section outlines one T cell receptor beta chain sequence together with its context. Its matching antigen is unknown. The data were obtained in a study of T cell responses to AZD1222 COVID-19 vaccine. Only in-frame clones appear in the TCRdb table, and some are missing; sequencing was by immunoSEQ multiplex PCR. Here the sample spans 150,000 to 200,000 clones, 80% to 95% being singletons. The germline gives CDR1 KGHSH, CDR2 LQKENI. This CDR3 has 16 amino acids. V lost 3 bases to trimming and J lost 2 bases, with 15 bases between them. Whole-study findings and limits: The repertoires were collected only after the peak T cell response.

The receptor was isolated from an adult in good health. This rearrangement joins TRBV18 to TRBJ2-3, with a tentative D call TRBD1 (5 bases). Sample: peripheral blood, taken on day 0 of AZD1222 vaccination. The CDR3 DNA follows: TGTGCCAGCTCACCTCAGGGCCATATTCTCACAGATACGCAGTATTTT. The encoded protein is CASSPQGHILTDTQYF.